What follows are 18 T cell receptor beta chains derived from one specimen sequenced in a study of T-cell memory formation after mild COVID-19. TCRdb called the 5' RACE reads again in MiXCR, with one record for every CDR3 protein. The sample carries approximately 430,000 distinct CDR3 sequences, less than 25% recorded once. Sequenced material: PBMCs or a T cell subset sorted from them (not recorded which). All receptors come from an adult woman who had mild COVID-19 (a few samples of this study predate the infection). Cell type and time point are not known.

The V and J genes are TRBV7-6 and TRBJ2-1, with 10 bases identical to TRBD2. V lost 5 bases and J lost 6; bases outside the gene matches: 7. This CDR3 spans 15 amino acids. The germline CDR1 and CDR2 sequences are SGHVS and FNYEAQ. For the CDR3, the DNA is TGTGCCAGCAGCCCGGGGCCTAGCGGGGGCAATGAGCAGTTCTTC. Translation: CASSPGPSGGNEQFF.

This clonotype was seen a few times. The chain employs TRBV7-9 and TRBJ2-1; D uncertain. The CDR3 loop spans 11 amino acids. V was pared by 1 base and J by 12 bases, with 7 bases between. CDR1 SEHNR and CDR2 FQNEAQ come from the germline V gene (reference sequence). The CDR3 nucleotides read TGTGCCAGCAGCTTAGAGTTAACGCAGTTCTTC. Encoded protein: CASSLELTQFF.

V is TRBV4-2 and J is TRBJ2-7; 10 nucleotides line up with TRBD2. CDR1 and CDR2 from the germline V gene are LGHNA and YNFKEQ. The CDR3 is 17 residues long. V dropped 0 bases and J dropped 4; count of bases not matched to a gene: 9. The CDR3 bases are TGTGCCAGCAGCCAAGATCTTGTTAGCGGGAGGCGGTACGAGCAGTACTTC. It is translated as CASSQDLVSGRRYEQYF.

J is TRBJ1-4 and V is TRBV4-1, with D unresolved. The V end was cut by 0 bases, the J end by 4 bases, with 9 bases between. In germline, CDR1 is MGHRA, CDR2 YSYEKL. The CDR3 runs 15 residues. The CDR3 DNA follows: TGCGCCAGCAGCCAAGAACGGCGGAGTAATGAAAAACTGTTTTTT. Its protein product is CASSQERRSNEKLFF.

The chain combines TRBV7-8 with TRBJ1-2, with a possible D match to TRBD1 (6 bases). CDR3 length equals 16 residues. V gave up 5 bases and J gave up 7 bases, with 23 bases separating them. Germline-derived CDR1 and CDR2 are SGHVS and FQNEAQ. For the CDR3, the DNA is TGTGCCAGCAGCCCCCCACTGGACAGCGAACTGGGTGGCTACACCTTC. Its translation: CASSPPLDSELGGYTF.

This clonotype has only a few counts. The V call is TRBV9, the J call TRBJ2-2; tentatively, D is TRBD1 (6 bases). V dropped 6 bases and J dropped 3 bases, with 18 bases sitting between them. Germline lookup yields CDR1 SGDLS and CDR2 YYNGEE. This CDR3 contains 16 residues. The CDR3 loop reads CASTKSARQDTGELFF. In nucleotides, the CDR3 is TGTGCCAGCACCAAATCGGCTAGACAGGACACCGGGGAGCTGTTTTTT.

This clonotype was counted between two and nine times. This chain joins TRBV5-1 and TRBJ2-1, with 13 bases that match TRBD2. Germline loops: CDR1 SGHRS, CDR2 YFSETQ. There are 15 residues in the CDR3. V shed 1 base and J 8 bases; nucleotides not matched to a gene: 3. In DNA form, the CDR3 reads TGCGCCAGCAGCTTGACTAGCGGGGGGGTAGATGAGCAGTTCTTC. This translates into CASSLTSGGVDEQFF.

This chain connects TRBV6-5 to TRBJ2-7; D is undetermined. CDR1 is MNHEY and CDR2 is SVGAGI in the germline V gene. V shed 6 bases and J shed 5 bases, with 14 bases lying between them. The CDR3 extends over 13 amino acids. The CDR3 DNA reads TGTGCCAGCAGCTACCGGGCCGACGACGAGCAGTACTTC. This sequence encodes CASSYRADDEQYF.

The CDR3 region is CAIGRGEGYTF. In DNA form, the CDR3 reads TGTGCCATCGGGAGGGGCGAAGGCTACACCTTC. The chain has TRBV10-3 and TRBJ1-2; D might be TRBD1 (5 bases). The CDR3 spans 11 residues. Trimming pared 8 bases from V and 8 bases from J, leaving 12 bases between. Germline CDR1 is ENHRY and CDR2 is SYGVKD.

This clonotype occurred a few times. The rearrangement links TRBV6-5 to TRBJ2-5; TRBD2 agrees at 14 bases. In germline, CDR1 is MNHEY, CDR2 SVGAGI. CDR3 length: 16 amino acids. Trimming took 2 bases from V and 4 from J; bases not matched to a gene: 3. The CDR3 is CASSYTGLAGGETQYF. The CDR3 region has the DNA TGTGCCAGCAGTTACACCGGACTAGCGGGAGGAGAGACCCAGTACTTC.

This clonotype turned up a few times. The rearrangement links TRBV3-1 to TRBJ2-2; 8 bases are shared with TRBD2. The V gene's germline CDR1 is LGHDT and CDR2 YNNKEL (reference sequence). With 4 bases clipped from V and 1 base from J, the junction kept 5 bases outside the gene matches. The CDR3 consists of 16 residues. In DNA form, the CDR3 reads TGTGCCAGCAGCCGGGCGGGGGGCCGGAACACCGGGGAGCTGTTTTTT. Its translation: CASSRAGGRNTGELFF.

Concerning this clonotype itself: A junction boundary mismatches the germline segment, possibly from a read error. This chain joins TRBV7-9 and TRBJ2-1, with D unclear. The CDR3 has 9 residues. Germline V gene data show CDR1 as SEHNR and CDR2 as FQNEAQ (reference sequence). The CDR3 protein is CASSPRVIF. DNA for the CDR3: TGTGCCAGCAGCCCCCGTGTAATCTTC.

The chain combines TRBV12-3 or TRBV12-4 with TRBJ2-1; D is possibly TRBD1 or TRBD2 (5 bases each). The V gene lost 3 bases and the J gene lost 7 bases, with 13 bases spanning the gap. This CDR3 region has 14 residues. This chain's CDR3 is CASSFGALRNEQFF. The CDR3, as DNA: TGTGCCAGCAGTTTCGGGGCCCTAAGGAATGAGCAGTTCTTC.

V usage is TRBV7-9 and J usage is TRBJ1-1, with D perhaps TRBD1 (6 bases). The V end lost 6 bases, the J end lost 9 bases, and 20 bases lay between the germline ends. This CDR3 spans 14 amino acids. Per germline, CDR1 SEHNR and CDR2 FQNEAQ (reference sequence). CDR3: CASRPQGRGEKAFF. Written as DNA, the CDR3 is TGTGCCAGCAGGCCACAGGGACGGGGGGAAAAAGCTTTCTTT. Full variable domain (missing parts from reference TRBV7-9 and TRBJ1-1): DTGVSQNPRHKITKRGQNVTFRCDPISEHNRLYWYRQTLGQGPEFLTYFQNEAQLEKSRLLSDRFSAERPKGSFSTLEIQRTEQGDSAMYLCASRPQGRGEKAFFGQGTRLTVV.

This clonotype was counted only a few times. J is TRBJ1-5 and V is TRBV7-9; D gene ambiguous. Germline assignment: CDR1 SEHNR and CDR2 FQNEAQ (reference sequence). The CDR3 loop spans 13 amino acids. The V and J ends lost 1 base and 7 bases respectively, with 8 bases between them. The CDR3 DNA reads as TGTGCCAGCAGCTTAGGAGGCCTCCAGCCCCAGCATTTT. Protein sequence: CASSLGGLQPQHF. The full variable domain, rest sourced from reference TRBV7-9 and TRBJ1-5, is DTGVSQNPRHKITKRGQNVTFRCDPISEHNRLYWYRQTLGQGPEFLTYFQNEAQLEKSRLLSDRFSAERPKGSFSTLEIQRTEQGDSAMYLCASSLGGLQPQHFGDGTRLSIL.

This clonotype has only a few counts. Mismatch with germline at one junction end may stem from a read error. This chain links TRBV29-1 with TRBJ2-1, with D perhaps TRBD2 (5 bases). Germline V gives CDR1 SQVTM, CDR2 ANQGSEA. The CDR3 sequence is 11 residues long. In nucleotides, the CDR3 is TGCAGCGTACAGAAGGTAGATAAAGCGGTCTTC. This sequence encodes CSVQKVDKAVF.

The chain couples TRBV4-3 to TRBJ1-5; 8 nucleotides line up with TRBD1. CDR1 is LGHNA, CDR2 YSLEER, per germline. The V gene end was trimmed by 2 bases and the J gene end by 7 bases; junction bases not matched to a gene: 4. This CDR3 spans 14 amino acids. This chain's CDR3 is CASSQNRGGQPQHF. In DNA form, the CDR3 reads TGCGCCAGCAGCCAAAACAGGGGGGGACAGCCCCAGCATTTT.

The chain recombines TRBV7-9 with TRBJ1-4, with D unresolved. Trimming cost V 3 bases and J 0 bases, with 2 bases left between them. The CDR3 length is 13 residues. Germline-derived CDR1 and CDR2 are SEHNR and FQNEAQ (reference sequence). The CDR3 nucleotides read TGTGCCAGCAGCTTTCCAACTAATGAAAAACTGTTTTTT. This gives the protein CASSFPTNEKLFF. Supplemented by reference TRBV7-9 and TRBJ1-4, the full variable domain reads DTGVSQNPRHKITKRGQNVTFRCDPISEHNRLYWYRQTLGQGPEFLTYFQNEAQLEKSRLLSDRFSAERPKGSFSTLEIQRTEQGDSAMYLCASSFPTNEKLFFGSGTQLSVL.